The present T cell receptor (beta chain) was sequenced within a study of T cells after yellow fever vaccination. Study-wide results and caveats: Clonotype sharing between CD4 and CD8 compartments was small.

This clonotype appeared many times. Germline lookup yields CDR1 GTSNPN and CDR2 SVGIG (reference sequence). Deletions cut 4 bases from V and 6 bases from J, with 15 bases between. The CDR3 loop spans 14 amino acids. TCRdb reprocessed the 5' RACE reads via MiXCR and lists one record per CDR3 protein. Among 25,000 to 30,000 distinct CDR3 sequences listed, 6.3% were seen once. This TCR was recovered from a man younger than 40 who received the YFV17D yellow fever vaccine. The chain carries TRBV30 and TRBJ1-4; D gene unclear. Material: PBMCs, either bulk or a sorted T-cell subset (CD4+, CD8+, memory, or dextramer-sorted; not recorded which), obtained on the day of the yellow fever booster vaccination. This CDR3 reads CAWNPELKDEKLFF. In DNA, the CDR3 is TGTGCCTGGAACCCCGAACTAAAGGATGAAAAACTGTTTTTT.